These T cell receptor beta chains were read from a single sample in a study of T cell responses to AZD1222 COVID-19 vaccine. The protocol was immunoSEQ multiplex PCR, while the TCRdb copy is restricted to in-frame clones and leaves out a portion. The data hold roughly 150,000 clones, with about 87% observed a single time. The sequenced sample was peripheral blood, obtained 28 days after the second AZD1222 dose. These receptors all come from an adult who received the AZD1222 COVID-19 vaccine. The CDR3 runs from the conserved cysteine through the conserved F or W. A D gene is named only where the DNA matches it firmly. Where a row states a size, it is once, few, many or the class of an expanded clone; other rows omit it.

TRBJ1-2 - TRBV4-2 - TGTGCCAGCAGCCAAGACGTCGCTAACTATGGCTACACCTTC CASSQDVANYGYTF
TRBJ1-3 - TRBV18 - TGTGCCAGCTCACCAACGGGAGACTCTGGAAACACCATATATTTT CASSPTGDSGNTIYF
TRBJ2-1 - TRBV3-1/TRBV3-2 TRBD2 TGTGCCAGCAGCCCGGGACTAGCGACTTCCTACAATGAGCAGTTCTTC CASSPGLATSYNEQFF
TRBJ1-2 - TRBV7-8 - TGTGCCAGCAGCCGAAGGGACAAACCAGGAGATGGCTACACCTTC CASSRRDKPGDGYTF
TRBJ1-2 - TRBV28 TRBD1 TGTGCCAGCAGTTCAGACAGGGGATGGCGGGGCTACACCTTC CASSSDRGWRGYTF
TRBJ1-5 - TRBV19 TRBD1 TGTGCCAGTAGTACCCCGGGACAGGGGGCAAGCCAGCCCCAGCATTTT CASSTPGQGASQPQHF
TRBJ1-1 - TRBV7-3 - TGTGCCAGCAGCTTGGGGGGACGGAACACTGAAGCTTTCTTT CASSLGGRNTEAFF
TRBJ2-3 - TRBV12-3/TRBV12-4 - TGTGCCAGCCGGCGGGTCGGTACGCAGTATTTT CASRRVGTQYF
TRBJ1-5 few TRBV6-5 TRBD1 TGTGCCTGCCGGGACAGGGACTATAGCAATCAGCCCCAGCATTTT CACRDRDYSNQPQHF
TRBJ1-1 - TRBV5-1 - TGCGCCAGCAGCTTGGTCCCGGGGGCGTCTGAAGCTTTCTTT CASSLVPGASEAFF
TRBJ2-1 - TRBV7-3 TRBD2 TGTGCCAGCAGCTTGAGACTAGCGGGGCACAATGAGCAGTTCTTC CASSLRLAGHNEQFF
TRBJ2-3 - TRBV9 - TGTGCCAGCAGCCCCTTAGAAAGGAATACGCAGTATTTT CASSPLERNTQYF
TRBJ1-5 - TRBV19 - TGTGCCAGTAAGGATTTGTCTGGCAATCAGCCCCAGCATTTT CASKDLSGNQPQHF
TRBJ1-2 - TRBV5-6 - TGTGCCAGCAGCTTGGGTCGGTTCTATGGCTACACCTTC CASSLGRFYGYTF
TRBJ2-3 - TRBV21-1 - TGTGCCAGCAGCAAAGGATGGCTAGCGGGACGCACAGATACGCAGTATTTT CASSKGWLAGRTDTQYF
TRBJ2-1 - TRBV29-1 TRBD1 TGCAGCGTTGAAGAAATGTCACAGGGGGAGCAGTTCTTC CSVEEMSQGEQFF
TRBJ2-7 - TRBV7-2 TRBD2 TGTGCCAGCAGCTCCCTAGCGGGAGTAGCCTACGAGCAGTACTTC CASSSLAGVAYEQYF
TRBJ2-5 - TRBV18 - TGTGCCAGCTCCCAGAGAATGGACAATCAAGAGACCCAGTACTTC CASSQRMDNQETQYF
TRBJ2-1 - TRBV7-9 - TGTGCCAGCAGCCCGGTGTCTGCGAGGACTGAGCAGTTCTTC CASSPVSARTEQFF
TRBJ2-3 - TRBV27 - TGTGCCAGCAGTTCGCGGGATGCTAGCACAGATACGCAGTATTTT CASSSRDASTDTQYF
TRBJ2-2 - TRBV9 TRBD2 TGTGCCAGCAGCGTATTGGGATTAGCGGGAGTCGGCACCGGGGAGCTGTTTTTT CASSVLGLAGVGTGELFF
TRBJ2-2 - TRBV3-1/TRBV3-2 - TGTGCCAGCAGGACAGGACAGAACACCGGGGAGCTGTTTTTT CASRTGQNTGELFF
TRBJ1-6 - TRBV15 - TGTGCCACCAGTTTAACCTATAATTCACCCCTCCACTTT CATSLTYNSPLHF
TRBJ2-7 once TRBV7-8 - TGTGCCAGCAGCTTCGCGGGGGCCTCCTACGAGCAGTACTTC CASSFAGASYEQYF
TRBJ2-7 - TRBV5-4 - TGTGCCAGCAGCTTGGTCGGACCGTCGGCCTACGAGCAGTACTTC CASSLVGPSAYEQYF
TRBJ2-7 - TRBV6-2/TRBV6-3 TRBD2 TGTGCCAGCAGCCGTGGGACTAGCGGGAATTACGAGCAGTACTTC CASSRGTSGNYEQYF
TRBJ2-5 - TRBV5-1 TRBD2 TGCGCCAGCAGCTTGGTCGGCGGGGGTCACCAAGAGACCCAGTACTTC CASSLVGGGHQETQYF
TRBJ2-2 - TRBV28 - TGTGCCTCCGGGACTGCGAACACCGGGGAGCTGTTTTTT CASGTANTGELFF
TRBJ2-1 - TRBV7-8 TRBD2 TGTGCCAGCAGCTTAATGGCAGGGACTAGCGGGAGGGCCAATGAGCAGTTCTTC CASSLMAGTSGRANEQFF
TRBJ1-1 - TRBV3-1/TRBV3-2 - TGTGCCAGCAGCCCGGGACAACTTAACACTGAAGCTTTCTTT CASSPGQLNTEAFF
TRBJ2-3 - TRBV11-2 TRBD2 TGTGCCAGCAGCTTAGAGGGGCGGGGAGGGGATACGCAGTATTTT CASSLEGRGGDTQYF
TRBJ2-7 - TRBV6-6 - TGTGCCAGCAGTTACAGTCAGGGAACCTACGAGCAGTACTTC CASSYSQGTYEQYF
TRBJ1-2 - TRBV2 - TGTGCCAGCAGGGGCAGGAGACTAGGCTATGGCTACACCTTC CASRGRRLGYGYTF
TRBJ1-2 - TRBV27 - - CASSSSRGVVGYTF
TRBJ2-7 - TRBV25-1 TRBD1 TGTGCCAGCACAGGGGGATACGAGCAGTACTTC CASTGGYEQYF
TRBJ2-7 - TRBV28 - TGTGCCAGCAAGGGCGGGGGCGGCGGCGAGCAGTACTTC CASKGGGGGEQYF
TRBJ2-1 - TRBV16 - TGTGCCAGCAGCCCACACGGGGAATGGGGGAATAGGGGCAATGAGCAGTTCTTC CASSPHGEWGNRGNEQFF
TRBJ2-1 - TRBV2 - TGTGCCAGCAGTGAAAGGCGGCTAACCTACAATGAGCAGTTCTTC CASSERRLTYNEQFF
TRBJ1-6 - TRBV23-1 TRBD1 TGCGCCAGCAGTCATACAGGGGTCAGGGATTCACCCCTCCACTTT CASSHTGVRDSPLHF
TRBJ2-2 - TRBV7-2 - TGTGCCAGCAGCCCCCCCTTCCGGGAGCTGTTTTTT CASSPPFRELFF
TRBJ2-1 - TRBV19 - TGTGCCAGTAGTACCCCTCCGGGCCACAATGAGCAGTTCTTC CASSTPPGHNEQFF
TRBJ2-1 - TRBV4-3 TRBD2 TGCGCCAGCAGCCAACGTAAGCCCGGGACTAGCGGGAAAAATGAGCAGTTCTTC CASSQRKPGTSGKNEQFF
TRBJ1-4 - TRBV9 - TGTGCCAGCAGCCCAAGGGGGTTTAATGAAAAACTGTTTTTT CASSPRGFNEKLFF
TRBJ2-3 once TRBV15 - TGTGCCACCAGCAGAGATAAAGCCACAGATACGCAGTATTTT CATSRDKATDTQYF
TRBJ2-3 - TRBV5-1 TRBD2 TGCGCCAGCAGCTCGCGGGAGGGTTCAGATACGCAGTATTTT CASSSREGSDTQYF
TRBJ2-5 - TRBV3-1/TRBV3-2 - TGTGCCAGCAGCCGATCCGTGGGGGAGACCCAGTACTTC CASSRSVGETQYF